Presented here are 2 T cell receptor beta chains from one specimen sequenced in a study of technical replicates of blood from several donors. Method: immunoSEQ multiplex PCR; TCRdb's copy keeps in-frame clones and lacks some. The sample includes about 49,000 clones, more than 85% of them seen just once. The sequenced sample was PBMCs. The receptors were gathered from a human donor in good health. Some clones in this sample may be carry-over from other donors' samples.

The rearrangement uses TRBV6-1 and TRBJ2-7; 7 nucleotides align to TRBD1. There are 14 residues in the CDR3. Trimming took 6 bases from V and 3 from J; bases not matched to a gene: 8. Per the germline V gene, CDR1 is MNHNS and CDR2 is SASEGT. The CDR3 loop reads CASRRTGAVYEQYF. The CDR3 nucleotides read TGTGCCAGCAGAAGAACAGGGGCCGTCTACGAGCAGTACTTC.

V and J are TRBV6-5 and TRBJ2-7, with TRBD1 matching 11 bases. The CDR3 sequence is 14 residues long. The junction had 7 bases not matched to a gene; V was cut back by 5 bases and J by 7 bases. CDR1 is MNHEY, CDR2 SVGAGI, per germline. CDR3 bases: TGTGCCAGCAGTCCCGGACAGGGGGCTGGGGAGCAGTACTTC. Translation gives CASSPGQGAGEQYF.